These 2 T cell receptor beta chains originate from one sample sequenced in a study of T cell responses to AZD1222 COVID-19 vaccine. Measured with immunoSEQ multiplex PCR; TCRdb has only the in-frame clones, and not every one. The sample consists of around 160,000 clones, 93% of them appearing once. The sequencing used peripheral blood, collected on day 0 of AZD1222 vaccination. These receptors originate from an adult in good health.

The chain combines TRBV7-2 with TRBJ1-5; possibly TRBD1 for D (5 bases). CDR1 is SGHTA and CDR2 is FQGNSA in the germline V gene. This CDR3 is 14 amino acids long. The V end lost 3 bases, the J end lost 0 bases, and 6 bases lay between the germline ends. As DNA, the CDR3 is TGTGCCAGCAGCTTTGACAGTAGCAATCAGCCCCAGCATTTT. This encodes CASSFDSSNQPQHF.

The chain combines TRBV10-2 with TRBJ2-1; 9 positions match TRBD2. Trimming at V came to 4 bases and at J to 8 bases, leaving 15 bases not matched to a gene. CDR1 is WSHSY and CDR2 is SAAADI in the germline V gene. This CDR3 is built from 17 residues. The CDR3 loop is CASSGFGLAQYRDEQFF. The CDR3, as DNA: TGCGCCAGCAGTGGATTCGGACTAGCGCAGTATAGGGATGAGCAGTTCTTC.